Included here is one TCR beta chain sequence, with context. Its antigen is not identified. The record originates from a study of CD8 T cell repertoires and HIV-1 epitope variants. The data were produced by immunoSEQ multiplex PCR, yet TCRdb's version contains in-frame clones alone and is incomplete. The sample has under 7,500 clones; roughly 70% are singletons. Sequenced sample: cultured CD8+ T cells derived from PBMCs. This clonotype originated in a male donor with HIV.

CDR3 amino acids: CSFFYGTGGEQYF. CDR3 nucleotides: TGCAGCTTCTTTTACGGGACAGGGGGCGAGCAGTACTTC. The chain links TRBV29-1 to TRBJ2-7; 11 positions agree with TRBD1. There are 13 residues in the CDR3. The germline V gene encodes CDR1 SQVTM and CDR2 ANQGSEA. Trimming took 8 bases from V and 6 from J; bases not matched to a gene: 9.